The 2 T cell receptor beta chains given below trace back to one sample, sequenced in a study of blood T cell repertoires in COVID-19. Sequenced by immunoSEQ multiplex PCR; TCRdb stores in-frame clones only, minus some. The sample includes about 190,000 clones, less than 90% seen only once; the top ten take 6% to 7%. The material sequenced was peripheral blood. The receptors were gathered from a woman in her thirties or forties with acute or convalescent COVID-19.

This sequence joins TRBV7-8 and TRBJ1-1; 9 nucleotides line up with TRBD1. Trimming took 3 bases from V and 5 from J; bases not matched to a gene: 4. Germline-derived CDR1 and CDR2 are SGHVS and FQNEAQ. The CDR3 has 14 amino acids. CDR3 loop: CASSLDRGWTEAFF. For the CDR3, the DNA is TGTGCCAGCAGCTTGGACAGGGGCTGGACTGAAGCTTTCTTT. Together with reference TRBV7-8 and TRBJ1-1, the CDR3 gives the full variable domain: GAGVSQSPRYKVAKRGQDVALRCDPISGHVSLFWYQQALGQGPEFLTYFQNEAQLDKSGLPSDRFFAERPEGSVSTLKIQRTQQEDSAVYLCASSLDRGWTEAFFGQGTRLTVV.

The rearrangement links TRBV27 to TRBJ2-2; D possibly corresponds to TRBD1 (6 bases). Trimming took off 10 bases at V and 2 bases at J, with 20 bases between the two ends. In germline, CDR1 is MNHEY, CDR2 SMNVEV (reference sequence). The CDR3 is 16 residues long. The CDR3 spells CATALLGTINTGELFF. CDR3 DNA sequence: TGTGCCACTGCCCTACTCGGGACAATTAACACCGGGGAGCTGTTTTTT.